This paragraph reports one TCR beta chain. The data originate from a study of blood T cell repertoires in COVID-19. Study-level background: PBMCs, B-cell-depleted T cells, or T cells were the source of the cDNA or gDNA that made up the material.

How the authors handled the data: Counts of nucleated cells, estimated from reference gene primer amplification, were obtained. The assay was immunoSEQ multiplex PCR, and TCRdb's table has in-frame clones only and misses some. Clone size and V and J calls were adopted from that table, with D and trimming inferred from the DNA. The sample lists 90,000 to 110,000 clones, around 86% occurring once. Sequencing was performed on peripheral blood. This TCR was sampled from a man older than 75 with acute or convalescent COVID-19.

CDR3 loop: CASSRTGNSNTGELFF. For the CDR3, the DNA is TGTGCCAGTAGCAGAACCGGGAACTCGAACACCGGGGAGCTGTTTTTT. The chain links TRBV19 to TRBJ2-2; weak D call: TRBD2 (5 bases). Germline V CDR1 and CDR2: LNHDA, SQIVND (reference sequence). Trimming cost V 6 bases and J 0 bases, with 14 bases left between them. This CDR3 is 16 amino acids long.